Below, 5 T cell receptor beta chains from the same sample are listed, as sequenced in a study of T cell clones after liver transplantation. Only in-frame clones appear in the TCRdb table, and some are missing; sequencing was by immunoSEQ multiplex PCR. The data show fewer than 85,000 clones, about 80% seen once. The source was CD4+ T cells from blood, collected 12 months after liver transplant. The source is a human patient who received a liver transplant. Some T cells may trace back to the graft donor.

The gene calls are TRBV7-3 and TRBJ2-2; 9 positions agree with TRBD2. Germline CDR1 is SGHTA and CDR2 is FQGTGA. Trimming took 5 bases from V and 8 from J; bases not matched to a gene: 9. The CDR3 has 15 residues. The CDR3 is CASSAGLAAQGELFF. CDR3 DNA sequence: TGTGCCAGCAGCGCGGGACTAGCTGCCCAAGGGGAGCTGTTTTTT.

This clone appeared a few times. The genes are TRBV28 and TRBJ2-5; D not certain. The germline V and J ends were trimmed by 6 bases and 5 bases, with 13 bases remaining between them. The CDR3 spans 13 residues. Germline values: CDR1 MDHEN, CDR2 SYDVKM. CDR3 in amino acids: CASRGTSRETQYF. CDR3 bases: TGTGCCAGCAGGGGTACCTCCCGGGAGACCCAGTACTTC. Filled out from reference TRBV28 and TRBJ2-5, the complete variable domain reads DVKVTQSSRYLVKRTGEKVFLECVQDMDHENMFWYRQDPGLGLRLIYFSYDVKMKEKGDIPEGYSVSREKKERFSLILESASTNQTSMYLCASRGTSRETQYFGPGTRLLVL.

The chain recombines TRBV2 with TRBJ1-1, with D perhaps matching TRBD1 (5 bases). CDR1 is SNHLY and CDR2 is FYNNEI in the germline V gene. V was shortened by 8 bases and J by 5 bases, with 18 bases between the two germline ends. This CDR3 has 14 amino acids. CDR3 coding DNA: TGTGCCAGCGGCATGACAATGGGGGGGACTGAAGCTTTCTTT. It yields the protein CASGMTMGGTEAFF.

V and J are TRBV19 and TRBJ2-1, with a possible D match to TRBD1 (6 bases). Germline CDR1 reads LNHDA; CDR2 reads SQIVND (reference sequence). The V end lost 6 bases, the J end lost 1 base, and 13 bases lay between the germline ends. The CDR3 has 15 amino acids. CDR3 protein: CASRTGFRSYNEQFF. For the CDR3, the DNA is TGTGCCAGTAGAACAGGGTTTCGGTCCTACAATGAGCAGTTCTTC. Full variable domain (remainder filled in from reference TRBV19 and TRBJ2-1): DGGITQSPKYLFRKEGQNVTLSCEQNLNHDAMYWYRQDPGQGLRLIYYSQIVNDFQKGDIAEGYSVSREKKESFPLTVTSAQKNPTAFYLCASRTGFRSYNEQFFGPGTRLTVL.

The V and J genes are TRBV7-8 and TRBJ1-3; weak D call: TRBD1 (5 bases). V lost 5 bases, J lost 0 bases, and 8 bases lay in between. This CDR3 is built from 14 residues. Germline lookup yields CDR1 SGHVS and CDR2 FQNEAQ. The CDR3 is CASSRGGSGNTIYF. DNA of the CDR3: TGTGCCAGCAGCCGGGGGGGCTCTGGAAACACCATATATTTT.